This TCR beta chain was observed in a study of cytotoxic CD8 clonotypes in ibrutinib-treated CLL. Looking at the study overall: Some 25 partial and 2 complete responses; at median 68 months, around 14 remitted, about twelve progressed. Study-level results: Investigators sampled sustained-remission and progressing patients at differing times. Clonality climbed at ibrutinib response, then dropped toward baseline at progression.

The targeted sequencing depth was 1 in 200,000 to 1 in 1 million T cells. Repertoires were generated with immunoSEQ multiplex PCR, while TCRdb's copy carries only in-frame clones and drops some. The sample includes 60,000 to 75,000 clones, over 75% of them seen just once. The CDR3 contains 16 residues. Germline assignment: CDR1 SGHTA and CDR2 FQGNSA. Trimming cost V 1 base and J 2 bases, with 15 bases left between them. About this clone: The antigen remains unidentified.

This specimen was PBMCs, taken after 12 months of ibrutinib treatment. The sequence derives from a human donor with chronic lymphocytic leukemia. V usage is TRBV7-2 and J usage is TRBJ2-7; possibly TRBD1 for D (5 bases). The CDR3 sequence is CASSLGTQGLTYEQYF. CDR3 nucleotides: TGTGCCAGCAGCTTAGGCACGCAGGGCCTAACCTACGAGCAGTACTTC.